This TCR beta chain was profiled in a study of T cells after posttransplantation cyclophosphamide. The CDR3 is 12 residues long. Per the germline V gene, CDR1 is SQVTM and CDR2 is ANQGSEA. V dropped 7 bases and J dropped 7; count of bases not matched to a gene: 6. Measured with immunoSEQ multiplex PCR; TCRdb has only the in-frame clones, and not every one. This repertoire holds about 44,000 clones, and none appear only once. This clone has ten or more counts. The sample consisted of PBMCs. The chain links TRBV29-1 to TRBJ1-3; 8 positions match TRBD1. This sequence was found in a man in his forties in good health, CMV-negative, and a related stem cell transplant donor. CDR3 DNA sequence: TGCAGCGCTCTGACAGGGGTGAACACCATATATTTT. Translated, it gives CSALTGVNTIYF.